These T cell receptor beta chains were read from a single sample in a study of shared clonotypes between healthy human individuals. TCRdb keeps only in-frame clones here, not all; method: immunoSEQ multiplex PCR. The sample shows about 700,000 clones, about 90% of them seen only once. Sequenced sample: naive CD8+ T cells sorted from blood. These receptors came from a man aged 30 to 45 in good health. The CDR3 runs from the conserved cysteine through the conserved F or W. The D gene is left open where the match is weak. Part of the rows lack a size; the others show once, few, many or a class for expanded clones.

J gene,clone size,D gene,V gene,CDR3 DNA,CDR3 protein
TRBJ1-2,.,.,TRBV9,TGTGCCAGCAGCCTTACGAACTATGGCTACACCTTC,CASSLTNYGYTF
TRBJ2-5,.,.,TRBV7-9,TGTGCCAGCAGCTCCCCTAAGGAGACCCAGTACTTC,CASSSPKETQYF
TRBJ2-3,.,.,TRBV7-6,TGTGCCAGCAGCCGACAAACTAGCACAGATACGCAGTATTTT,CASSRQTSTDTQYF
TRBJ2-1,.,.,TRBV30,TGTGCCTGGAGTGGTGAGAACAATGAGCAGTTCTTC,CAWSGENNEQFF
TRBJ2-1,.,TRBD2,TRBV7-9,TGTGCCAGCAGCCCACGGGGCGGGAGGGCAGGGAATGAGCAGTTCTTC,CASSPRGGRAGNEQFF
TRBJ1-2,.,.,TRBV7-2,TGTGCCAGCAGCTCACCGGGACACTACTATGGCTACACCTTC,CASSSPGHYYGYTF
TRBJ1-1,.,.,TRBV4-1,TGCGCCAGCAGCCAAGGGGCCCAGGCGTACACTGAAGCTTTCTTT,CASSQGAQAYTEAFF
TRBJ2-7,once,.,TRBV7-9,TGTGCCAGCAGCCACAGGGTGTACCCCTACGAGCAGTACTTC,CASSHRVYPYEQYF
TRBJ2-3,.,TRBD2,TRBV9,TGTGCCAGCAGCGCCGGGACTAGCGGGAGTTTAACAGATACGCAGTATTTT,CASSAGTSGSLTDTQYF
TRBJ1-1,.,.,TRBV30,TGTGCCTGGAGTGTATTGGGTGGGACTGAAGCTTTCTTT,CAWSVLGGTEAFF
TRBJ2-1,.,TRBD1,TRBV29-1,TGCAGCGCGATGCGGACAGGGTACTACAATGAGCAGTTCTTC,CSAMRTGYYNEQFF
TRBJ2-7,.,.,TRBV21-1,TGTGCCAGCAGCTCACCCAGGGACTCGAGCTCCTACGAGCAGTACTTC,CASSSPRDSSSYEQYF
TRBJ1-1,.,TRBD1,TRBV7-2,TGTGCCAGCAGCGCCTTCCAGACAGGGGGCTTCGACACTGAAGCTTTCTTT,CASSAFQTGGFDTEAFF
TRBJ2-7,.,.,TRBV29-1,TGCAGCGCCTCGGACCCTTACGAGCAGTACTTC,CSASDPYEQYF
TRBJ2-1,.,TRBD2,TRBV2,TGTGCCAGCATTACCGGGGCTAGCGGGAGGGGGACCTACAATGAGCAGTTCTTC,CASITGASGRGTYNEQFF
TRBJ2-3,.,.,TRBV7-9,TGTGCCAGCAGCCCTGACGATACGCAGTATTTT,CASSPDDTQYF
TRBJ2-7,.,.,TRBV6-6,TGTGCCAGCAGTTACAATCTCTACGAGCAGTACTTC,CASSYNLYEQYF
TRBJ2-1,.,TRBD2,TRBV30,TGTGCCTGGAGTTATAGCGGGAGTCAAAGGGGTTACAATGAGCAGTTCTTC,CAWSYSGSQRGYNEQFF
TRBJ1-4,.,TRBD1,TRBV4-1,TGCGCCAGCAGCCATGTGGGGCACAGGGGAAGGGGTGAAAAACTGTTTTTT,CASSHVGHRGRGEKLFF
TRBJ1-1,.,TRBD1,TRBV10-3,TGTGCCATATCCGCATCACAGGGGGCTGGCACTGAAGCTTTCTTT,CAISASQGAGTEAFF
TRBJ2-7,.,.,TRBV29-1,TGCAGCGTTGTGTGGGGACCCTACGAGCAGTACTTC,CSVVWGPYEQYF